The text below deals with one T cell receptor beta chain. The target antigen is unknown. The junction differs from germline at one of its ends, possibly a read error. Primers included in the PCR were 60 Vbeta and 13 Jbeta primers. Original data processing: A later analysis counted 65 million to 80 million unique TCR beta chains, 10 million to 12 million shared. Assay: immunoSEQ multiplex PCR; the TCRdb copy retains only in-frame clones and omits some. Clonal size and the V and J genes are those of that table, whereas D and trimming came from the DNA. The sample carries around 130,000 clones, about 83% recorded once. This entry belongs to a study of cytomegalovirus exposure and HLA in healthy donors. Notes on the study in general: Fewer N-insertions (relative to the approximately 670-donor mean) were reportedly seen in an Asian-associated ancestry cluster in a later analysis. For most subjects, TCR beta sequences were reported to predict HLA-A and HLA-B alleles with accuracy. Among CMV-associated TCR beta chains, most appeared HLA-restricted in a later analysis.

CDR3 size: 14 residues. Germline assignment: CDR1 MGHDK and CDR2 SYGVNS. The sample taken for sequencing was PBMCs. The chain recombines TRBV25-1 with TRBJ2-7; 14 bases line up with TRBD2. This receptor was obtained from a girl aged 2 to 9 in good health and CMV-seronegative. CDR3 amino acids: CASRGQGLAGAPLF. In DNA form, the CDR3 reads TGTGCCAGCAGGGGACAGGGACTAGCGGGAGCCCCCTTATTC.